Listed here are 5 T cell receptor beta chains from one sample, sequenced in a study of blood T cell repertoires in COVID-19. Using immunoSEQ multiplex PCR, the repertoire was profiled, and TCRdb retains in-frame clones only, with some absent. The sample records 130,000 to 150,000 clones, around nine tenths being singletons. Sequencing was carried out using peripheral blood. The receptors were gathered from a woman in her forties or fifties with active or convalescent COVID-19.

This rearrangement joins TRBV6-5 to TRBJ2-2, with D tentatively TRBD1 (6 bases). Germline loops: CDR1 MNHEY, CDR2 SVGAGI. The CDR3 is 12 amino acids. Trimming removed 6 bases from V and 7 bases from J, with 9 bases in between. CDR3 in DNA: TGTGCCAGCAGCAGGGGCCGCGGGGAGCTGTTTTTT. It translates to CASSRGRGELFF.

V and J are TRBV7-2 and TRBJ2-4; D is uncertain. V dropped 2 bases and J dropped 5 bases, with 10 bases sitting between them. Looked up from germline, CDR1 is SGHTA and CDR2 is FQGNSA. This CDR3 has 14 residues. The CDR3 reads CASSLSLGQNIQYF. The CDR3 coding sequence is TGTGCCAGCAGCTTATCTCTCGGTCAAAACATTCAGTACTTC.

This chain connects TRBV19 to TRBJ2-1; TRBD1 agrees at 8 bases. The CDR3 extends over 16 amino acids. Germline lookup yields CDR1 LNHDA and CDR2 SQIVND (reference sequence). With 2 bases clipped from V and 2 bases from J, the junction kept 5 bases outside the gene matches. The CDR3 here is CASSILDREPYNEQFF. CDR3 coding DNA: TGTGCCAGTAGTATACTGGACAGGGAGCCCTACAATGAGCAGTTCTTC.

This clone appeared a few times. The chain recombines TRBV28 with TRBJ1-2, with 7 bases aligning to TRBD1. The ends lost 3 bases at V and 2 bases at J; junction bases unmatched: 6. Germline-derived CDR1 and CDR2 are MDHEN and SYDVKM. The CDR3 length is 15 residues. The CDR3 DNA reads TGTGCCAGCAGTTTTTCAGGGGGTGGGAACTATGGCTACACCTTC. Protein product: CASSFSGGGNYGYTF.

The J gene is TRBJ1-2, the V gene TRBV3-1 (or the pseudogene TRBV3-2); a weak D match, TRBD1 (6 bases). CDR3 size: 14 residues. Germline V lookup: CDR1 LGHDT, CDR2 YNNKEL (reference sequence). Trimming shortened V by 3 bases and J by 8 bases, and 16 bases separated the two germline ends. The CDR3 DNA sequence: TGTGCCAGCAGCCAGGCCGGGACATTAAAAGGCTACACCTTC. It translates to CASSQAGTLKGYTF.